The 18 T cell receptor beta chains reported below all come from one sample, sequenced in a study of response to subunit inactivated influenza vaccine. TCRdb re-derived calls from the RT-PCR reads in MiXCR, one entry per CDR3 protein. This sample yields about 190,000 distinct CDR3 sequences, of which approximately 15% are seen a single time; 20% to 30% belongs to the top ten. Sequences were derived from CD8+ T cells sorted from PBMCs, sampled 5 to 6 days after vaccination. Receptors originate from a man aged 45 to 65 who received an inactivated influenza vaccine.

V gene TRBV4-3 combines with J gene TRBJ1-1; 8 bases line up with TRBD1. The CDR3 spans 17 residues. V lost 4 bases and J lost 7; bases outside the gene matches: 17. Germline V CDR1 and CDR2: LGHNA, YSLEER. In nucleotides, the CDR3 is TGCGCCAGCAGCCCGGACAGGGAAGAGTACCCCAGCGATGAAGCTTTCTTT. Its translation: CASSPDREEYPSDEAFF.

In its sample, this clonotype was seen a few times. This rearrangement joins TRBV27 to TRBJ1-1; the D gene is possibly TRBD1 (6 bases). Trimming shortened V by 3 bases and J by 5 bases, and 10 bases separated the two germline ends. CDR3 length: 13 amino acids. CDR1 and CDR2 (germline): MNHEY, SMNVEV (reference sequence). CDR3 loop: CASSFTGRTEAFF. The CDR3, as DNA: TGTGCCAGCAGTTTTACAGGGCGAACTGAAGCTTTCTTT.

The chain recombines TRBV5-4 with TRBJ2-1; D gene ambiguous. The length of the CDR3 is 13 residues. Germline values: CDR1 SGHNT, CDR2 YYREEE (reference sequence). With 1 base removed from V and 9 bases from J, the gap between germline ends came to 11 bases. The CDR3 region has the DNA TGTGCCAGCAGCTTGAACCCGGCGAGTGAGCAGTTCTTC. It codes for CASSLNPASEQFF.

The V and J genes are TRBV12-3 or TRBV12-4 and TRBJ1-1; D not certain. This CDR3 is 11 amino acids long. The ends were cut back, 3 bases at V and 7 bases at J, with 6 bases in the middle. This chain's CDR3 is CASSFGGEAFF. In DNA form, the CDR3 reads TGTGCCAGCAGTTTCGGTGGTGAAGCTTTCTTT.

This rearrangement joins TRBV7-2 to TRBJ2-7; D might be TRBD1 (6 bases). Germline V gives CDR1 SGHTA, CDR2 FQGNSA. The V and J ends lost 4 bases and 4 bases respectively, with 17 bases between them. This CDR3 has 15 residues. CDR3 nucleotides: TGTGCCAGCAGCTCCAGCCAGGGGCGAATTTACGAGCAGTACTTC. Protein sequence: CASSSSQGRIYEQYF.

The V and J genes are TRBV2 and TRBJ2-5; no clear D. V was shortened by 0 bases and J by 1 base, with 9 bases between the two germline ends. This CDR3 spans 15 amino acids. Germline V lookup: CDR1 SNHLY, CDR2 FYNNEI. CDR3 region: CASSEASEFQETQYF. CDR3 nucleotide sequence: TGTGCCAGCAGTGAAGCGTCAGAATTCCAAGAGACCCAGTACTTC.

This clonotype appeared a few times. V and J are TRBV6-1 and TRBJ2-1, with D possibly TRBD1 on 5 matching bases. The CDR3 extends over 15 amino acids. Trimming took 7 bases from V and 3 from J, leaving 16 bases between them. In germline, CDR1 is MNHNS, CDR2 SASEGT. CDR3 in DNA: TGTGCCAGCAAGGTCCGGACAAATGGCTACAATGAGCAGTTCTTC. Translation: CASKVRTNGYNEQFF.

This rearrangement joins TRBV20-1 to TRBJ1-2; D possibly corresponds to TRBD1 (6 bases). CDR3 length: 16 residues. Germline CDR1 reads DFQATT; CDR2 reads SNEGSKA (reference sequence). Trimming pared 0 bases from V and 3 bases from J, leaving 17 bases between. In DNA, the CDR3 is TGCAGTGCTAGAGATCCTTTTCGGGGGGCCGACTATGGCTACACCTTC. As protein: CSARDPFRGADYGYTF.

This clonotype was detected many times. Here the CDR3 reads CAISEGGLAKNIQYF. CDR3 coding DNA: TGTGCCATCAGTGAGGGGGGACTTGCCAAAAACATTCAGTACTTC. The genes are TRBV10-3 and TRBJ2-4; TRBD2 is a possible D gene (6 bases). Trimming shortened V by 2 bases and J by 1 base, and 9 bases separated the two germline ends. This CDR3 has 15 residues. Germline assignment: CDR1 ENHRY and CDR2 SYGVKD.

A few counts support this clonotype. The J gene is TRBJ2-1, the V gene TRBV10-2; D not certain. Between the trimmed V and J ends, which lost 1 base and 2 bases, there was a span of 15 bases. The CDR3 is made up of 17 amino acids. Germline CDR1 and CDR2: WSHSY and SAAADI. CDR3 coding DNA: TGCGCCAGCAGTGAGTATGCGCATGTTCGAACCTACAATGAGCAGTTCTTC. This codes for CASSEYAHVRTYNEQFF.

This clonotype came up many times. The V call is TRBV5-1, the J call TRBJ2-5; a weak D match, TRBD1 (5 bases). Germline loops: CDR1 SGHRS, CDR2 YFSETQ. This CDR3 region has 14 residues. With 1 base removed from V and 2 bases from J, the gap between germline ends came to 9 bases. CDR3 DNA sequence: TGCGCCAGCAGCTTGCGACAGAAACAAGAGACCCAGTACTTC. Residues: CASSLRQKQETQYF.

V usage is TRBV20-1 and J usage is TRBJ1-4; 7 nucleotides match TRBD1. Germline CDR1 and CDR2: DFQATT and SNEGSKA (reference sequence). There are 15 residues in the CDR3. Losses at the gene ends were 0 bases for V and 6 bases for J; bases not matched to a gene: 7. CDR3: CSARDITGAYEKLFF. The CDR3 DNA follows: TGCAGTGCTAGAGATATAACAGGGGCTTATGAAAAACTGTTTTTT.

This clonotype was observed many times. The chain combines TRBV12-3 or TRBV12-4 with TRBJ2-3; no clear D. The CDR3 covers 12 residues. The V end lost 5 bases, the J end lost 6 bases, and 9 bases lay between the germline ends. Here the CDR3 DNA reads TGTGCCAGCAGTCAGGTCTTGGATACGCAGTATTTT. Translation: CASSQVLDTQYF.

This clonotype was recorded a few times. The chain recombines TRBV20-1 with TRBJ1-4; D gene unclear. The V gene lost 4 bases and the J gene lost 4 bases, with 10 bases spanning the gap. Germline lookup yields CDR1 DFQATT and CDR2 SNEGSKA (reference sequence). This CDR3 region has 13 residues. CDR3 sequence (DNA): TGCAGTGCTAATGGGCTGTTTAATGAAAAACTGTTTTTT. Protein sequence: CSANGLFNEKLFF.

The chain employs TRBV29-1 and TRBJ2-1, with 12 bases identical to TRBD2. Trimming took 4 bases from V and 7 from J; bases not matched to a gene: 5. The CDR3 is 14 amino acids. Germline V gene lookup returns CDR1 SQVTM and CDR2 ANQGSEA. CDR3 protein: CSVVASGRGNEQFF. CDR3 coding DNA: TGCAGCGTTGTGGCTAGCGGGAGGGGAAATGAGCAGTTCTTC.

The V gene is TRBV29-1, the J gene TRBJ2-2; D possibly corresponds to TRBD1 (6 bases). V lost 6 bases, J lost 2 bases, and 28 bases lay in between. Germline CDR1 and CDR2: SQVTM and ANQGSEA. The CDR3 runs to 19 residues. The CDR3 nucleotides read TGCAGCGTAGCGGATAAAGGGACACCGATTGTCCCAAACACCGGGGAGCTGTTTTTT. Its translation: CSVADKGTPIVPNTGELFF.

The J gene is TRBJ2-5, the V gene TRBV6-5; 8 nucleotides agree with TRBD2. CDR1 MNHEY and CDR2 SVGAGI come from the germline V gene. This CDR3 comprises 15 residues. V trimming: 2 bases; J trimming: 5 bases; junction bases outside the gene matches: 7. This CDR3 reads CASSYLRGGLETQYF. The CDR3 DNA sequence: TGTGCCAGCAGTTACCTCCGGGGGGGCCTCGAGACCCAGTACTTC.

The chain uses TRBV12-3 or TRBV12-4 and TRBJ2-1; D remains ambiguous. V was cut by 1 base and J by 6 bases, with 13 bases left in between. The CDR3 has 15 amino acids. CDR3 in amino acids: CASSLEDLIINEQFF. CDR3 in DNA: TGTGCCAGCAGTTTAGAAGATTTAATTATCAATGAGCAGTTCTTC.